One sample yielded the 28 T cell receptor beta chains listed below, sequenced in a study of blood T cell repertoires in COVID-19 (dated by TCRdb to about 2020). Library construction relied on the immunoSEQ multiplex PCR assay. TCRdb retrieved this table from immuneACCESS and kept in-frame rearrangements only. Not all clones are present; in checked studies, unresolved V genes account for under half, and no reason is known for the remainder. For this sample the table gives about 180,000 clones, of which over 70% were detected only once. About 15% of the sample rests with the top ten. Material for sequencing was PBMCs or T cells enriched from blood (not recorded which). These receptors were obtained from a man aged 55 to 70 who had been exposed to COVID-19.

This chain connects TRBV7-2 to TRBJ2-7, with D perhaps TRBD2 (7 bases). Germline V gene lookup returns CDR1 SGHTA and CDR2 FQGNSA. The length of the CDR3 is 14 residues. V was shortened by 5 bases and J by 2 bases, with 13 bases between the two germline ends. The CDR3 is CASSPRGRAYEQYF. The DNA for the CDR3 is TGTGCCAGCAGCCCTAGGGGGAGGGCCTACGAGCAGTACTTC.

This sequence joins TRBV19 and TRBJ1-1; a possible D gene is TRBD1 (5 bases). The CDR3 extends over 14 amino acids. Trimming removed 5 bases at V and 6 bases at J, with 16 bases between. Per the germline V gene, CDR1 is LNHDA and CDR2 is SQIVND (reference sequence). The CDR3 here is CASSAGRGGAEAFF. CDR3 DNA sequence: TGTGCCAGTAGTGCTGGAAGGGGAGGTGCTGAAGCTTTCTTT.

This clone appeared once. The chain carries TRBV6-5 and TRBJ1-3; D gene uncertain. With 5 bases removed from V and 2 bases from J, the gap between germline ends came to 13 bases. CDR3 length: 15 residues. Germline V gene lookup returns CDR1 MNHEY and CDR2 SVGAGI. The CDR3 coding sequence is TGTGCCAGCAGTCCCACGGGGAAAACTGGAAACACCATATATTTT. Its protein product is CASSPTGKTGNTIYF.

The V gene is TRBV9, the J gene TRBJ2-3; D ambiguous. Trimming removed 0 bases at V and 1 base at J, with 12 bases between. The CDR3 runs 16 residues. Germline CDR1 reads SGDLS; CDR2 reads YYNGEE. CDR3 amino acids: CASSVGIGSGTDTQYF. In nucleotides, the CDR3 is TGTGCCAGCAGCGTAGGCATTGGCAGTGGCACAGATACGCAGTATTTT.

The chain joins TRBV6-5 to TRBJ1-1; TRBD1 might be the D (6 bases). The CDR3 totals 15 residues. The V gene lost 0 bases and the J gene lost 1 base, with 9 bases spanning the gap. CDR1 and CDR2 (germline): MNHEY, SVGAGI. CDR3: CASSYSGAGNTEAFF. The CDR3 DNA is TGTGCCAGCAGTTACTCGGGGGCGGGGAACACTGAAGCTTTCTTT.

This clone was seen once. Other DNA sequences in the same sample also yield this CDR3. This chain joins TRBV28 and TRBJ2-5, with 7 positions matching TRBD1. Germline values: CDR1 MDHEN, CDR2 SYDVKM. The CDR3 has 13 residues. V gave up 6 bases and J gave up 1 base; unmatched junction bases: 2. The CDR3 nucleotides read TGTGCCAGCAGCCGGGACAGCCAAGAGACCCAGTACTTC. Translating it yields CASSRDSQETQYF.

This chain uses TRBV19 with TRBJ1-5, with D perhaps matching TRBD1 (6 bases). Germline V CDR1 and CDR2: LNHDA, SQIVND (reference sequence). This CDR3 has 15 amino acids. Trimming removed 7 bases at V and 6 bases at J, with 19 bases between. Here the CDR3 DNA reads TGTGCCAGTACCTCCAGGGCAGGGGTTGTTCAGCCCCAGCATTTT. Protein sequence: CASTSRAGVVQPQHF.

This clone has just a few counts. This rearrangement joins TRBV2 to TRBJ2-3, with D possibly TRBD2 on 6 matching bases. Germline loops: CDR1 SNHLY, CDR2 FYNNEI. The V end was cut by 2 bases, the J end by 6 bases, with 12 bases between. The CDR3 sequence is 14 residues long. The DNA for the CDR3 is TGTGCCAGCAGTGAAAATCCAGGGAGGGATACGCAGTATTTT. Translating gives CASSENPGRDTQYF.

This clone was observed once. J is TRBJ2-7 and V is TRBV7-2; 9 bases match TRBD2. V gave up 5 bases and J gave up 6 bases; unmatched junction bases: 8. The germline V gene encodes CDR1 SGHTA and CDR2 FQGNSA. The CDR3 loop spans 14 amino acids. The CDR3 DNA follows: TGTGCCAGCAGCCACGGGCGGGAGGGGGGCGAGCAGTACTTC. Its translation: CASSHGREGGEQYF.

This clone is a singleton in its sample. The CDR3 loop reads CASSPQASGEQYF. CDR3 in DNA: TGTGCCAGCAGCCCTCAGGCTAGCGGGGAGCAGTACTTC. This chain uses TRBV7-9 with TRBJ2-7; 8 nucleotides line up with TRBD2. This CDR3 contains 13 residues. V was clipped by 5 bases and J by 7 bases; unmatched bases: 7. Germline CDR1 and CDR2: SEHNR and FQNEAQ (reference sequence).

This chain joins TRBV13 and TRBJ2-1, with D perhaps TRBD2 (6 bases). Looked up from germline, CDR1 is PRHDT and CDR2 is FYEKMQ (reference sequence). V lost 4 bases to trimming and J lost 4 bases, with 17 bases between them. This CDR3 contains 16 residues. The CDR3 coding sequence is TGTGCCAGCAGCTATACCCTAGCGAATGAATACAATGAGCAGTTCTTC. Translated, it gives CASSYTLANEYNEQFF.

This clone was counted only a few times. V gene TRBV29-1 combines with J gene TRBJ1-6, with D possibly TRBD1 on 6 matching bases. Trimming took 3 bases from V and 13 from J, leaving 16 bases between them. Germline V gene sequence: CDR1 SQVTM, CDR2 ANQGSEA. CDR3 size: 13 residues. The CDR3 DNA is TGCAGCGTTGAGGACAGCCCGGGGTCTCCCCTCCACTTT. Its translation: CSVEDSPGSPLHF.

The chain carries TRBV7-2 and TRBJ2-7; D not certain. The V gene lost 6 bases and the J gene lost 4 bases, with 16 bases spanning the gap. Germline lookup yields CDR1 SGHTA and CDR2 FQGNSA. The CDR3 runs 14 residues. The CDR3 region has the DNA TGTGCCAGCAGTTTTGGGCCGGTTTTGTACGAGCAGTACTTC. Amino acids: CASSFGPVLYEQYF. The whole variable domain, remainder taken from reference TRBV7-2 and TRBJ2-7, is GAGVSQSPSNKVTEKGKDVELRCDPISGHTALYWYRQSLGQGLEFLIYFQGNSAPDKSGLPSDRFSAERTGGSVSTLTIQRTQQEDSAVYLCASSFGPVLYEQYFGPGTRLTVT.

The chain employs TRBV4-1 and TRBJ2-7; 9 nucleotides agree with TRBD1. CDR3 length equals 15 residues. Losses at the gene ends were 3 bases for V and 4 bases for J; bases not matched to a gene: 7. Germline CDR1 is MGHRA and CDR2 is YSYEKL. CDR3 amino acids: CASSQPGTGRYEQYF. CDR3 coding DNA: TGCGCCAGCAGCCAGCCCGGGACAGGGAGGTACGAGCAGTACTTC.

The chain has TRBV10-3 and TRBJ2-1; 12 bases are shared with TRBD2. V trimming: 10 bases; J trimming: 8 bases; junction bases outside the gene matches: 9. Germline lookup yields CDR1 ENHRY and CDR2 SYGVKD. This CDR3 has 14 residues. CDR3 sequence reads: CATERTSGTYEQFF. For the CDR3, the DNA is TGTGCCACTGAGAGGACTAGCGGGACCTATGAGCAGTTCTTC.

The chain employs TRBV5-1 and TRBJ2-1; 15 nucleotides agree with TRBD2. The J segment lost 8 bases and the V segment lost 4 bases, leaving 10 bases of the junction unmatched. The CDR3 extends over 17 amino acids. CDR1 is SGHRS and CDR2 is YFSETQ in the germline V gene. This chain's CDR3 is CASSPGLAGGLGYEQFF. For the CDR3, the DNA is TGCGCCAGCAGCCCAGGACTAGCGGGAGGGCTTGGGTATGAGCAGTTCTTC.

This chain joins TRBV2 and TRBJ1-1, with a possible D match to TRBD1 (5 bases). Germline values: CDR1 SNHLY, CDR2 FYNNEI. Trimming left V 4 bases short and J 1 base short, with 7 bases between. CDR3 size: 13 residues. The CDR3, as DNA: TGTGCCAGCAGTGGCGGGGGGAACACTGAAGCTTTCTTT. This gives the protein CASSGGGNTEAFF.

This rearrangement joins TRBV21-1 to TRBJ1-1; TRBD1, the table's D call, was not compared with the DNA. TRBV21-1 is a known pseudogene. The CDR3 extends over 12 amino acids. The CDR3 loop is CARHQGGTEAFF. The CDR3, as DNA: TGTGCCCGACATCAGGGGGGCACTGAAGCTTTCTTT.

V usage is TRBV27 and J usage is TRBJ2-7, with 9 bases that match TRBD2. V shed 4 bases, J shed 7 bases, and the junction held 8 bases outside the gene matches. From germline, CDR1 is MNHEY and CDR2 SMNVEV (reference sequence). The length of the CDR3 is 14 residues. CDR3 sequence (DNA): TGTGCCAGCAGTTCCCAGACTAGCGGCCTGGAGCAGTACTTC. Translating it yields CASSSQTSGLEQYF.

This clone showed up just a few times. V and J are TRBV13 and TRBJ2-1; 7 nucleotides agree with TRBD1. The CDR3 consists of 16 residues. The trim removed 3 bases at V and 5 bases at J, leaving 10 bases unmatched. Looked up from germline, CDR1 is PRHDT and CDR2 is FYEKMQ (reference sequence). The CDR3 DNA sequence: TGTGCCAGCAGCTTGGGGGCTCTCGGGACAGACAATGAGCAGTTCTTC. As protein: CASSLGALGTDNEQFF.

The gene calls are TRBV4-1 and TRBJ2-1; 11 nucleotides match TRBD2. After removal of 3 bases from V and 4 bases from J, the junction contained 5 bases not matched to a gene. This CDR3 contains 16 residues. Germline lookup yields CDR1 MGHRA and CDR2 YSYEKL. CDR3 bases: TGCGCCAGCAGCCATGATCTAGCGGGGGGTTACAATGAGCAGTTCTTC. Translation: CASSHDLAGGYNEQFF.

This rearrangement joins TRBV24-1 to TRBJ1-2; 7 positions agree with TRBD1. J lost 5 bases, V lost 4 bases, and 6 bases had no gene match. The CDR3 consists of 14 residues. Germline V lookup: CDR1 KGHDR, CDR2 SFDVKD. The CDR3, as DNA: TGTGCCACCAGTGAGGGACAGATAGGGTATGGCTACACCTTC. It is translated as CATSEGQIGYGYTF.

This chain connects TRBV5-1 to TRBJ2-2, with D perhaps TRBD2 (6 bases). CDR3 size: 15 residues. Trimming removed 1 base at V and 3 bases at J, with 10 bases between. CDR1 is SGHRS, CDR2 YFSETQ, per germline. In DNA form, the CDR3 reads TGCGCCAGCAGCTTGTTAGCGGTGGACACCGGGGAGCTGTTTTTT. Protein product: CASSLLAVDTGELFF.

The chain has TRBV6-2 or TRBV6-3 and TRBJ2-2; the D is unclear. Germline assignment: CDR1 MNHEY and CDR2 SVGEGT. The V and J ends lost 5 bases and 3 bases respectively, with 7 bases between them. The CDR3 loop spans 13 amino acids. For the CDR3, the DNA is TGTGCCAGCAGTCCCCAGTACACCGGGGAGCTGTTTTTT. This encodes CASSPQYTGELFF.

The sample holds one count of this clone. The chain combines TRBV19 with TRBJ2-1, with 12 bases fitting TRBD2. The V segment lost 6 bases and the J segment 14 bases; nucleotides outside the gene matches: 11. The CDR3 is made up of 14 amino acids. In germline, CDR1 is LNHDA, CDR2 SQIVND (reference sequence). DNA for the CDR3: TGTGCCAGTAGCCCTAGCGGGAGGGCCGAGTGGGAGTTCTTC. This codes for CASSPSGRAEWEFF.

V usage is TRBV16 and J usage is TRBJ1-2; weak D call: TRBD1 (5 bases). V was shortened by 4 bases and J by 14 bases, with 14 bases between the two germline ends. This CDR3 spans 11 amino acids. Germline CDR1 is KGHSY and CDR2 is FQNENV. The CDR3 reads CASSPGQIYTF. CDR3 DNA: TGTGCCAGCAGCCCCGGACAAATTTATACCTTC. Drawing the rest from reference TRBV16 and TRBJ1-2, the complete variable domain is GEEVAQTPKHLVRGEGQKAKLYCAPIKGHSYVFWYQQVLKNEFKFLISFQNENVFDETGMPKERFSAKCLPNSPCSLEIQATKLEDSAVYFCASSPGQIYTFGSGTRLTVV.

This clone showed up just once. The CDR3 nucleotides read TGTGCCAGCAGTGAGACAGGGGGCGGGATAACTTTCTTT. Amino acid sequence: CASSETGGGITFF. The V and J genes are TRBV2 and TRBJ1-1, with 10 bases aligning to TRBD1. The CDR3 covers 13 residues. Germline V lookup: CDR1 SNHLY, CDR2 FYNNEI. J lost 12 bases, V lost 3 bases, and 7 bases had no gene match.

The chain links TRBV11-2 to TRBJ2-7; weak D call: TRBD1 (5 bases). V was pared by 6 bases and J by 8 bases, with 11 bases between. CDR1 SGHAT and CDR2 FQNNGV come from the germline V gene. There are 11 residues in the CDR3. The CDR3 spells CASSRRQKQYF. In DNA, the CDR3 is TGTGCCAGCAGTCGACGACAGAAGCAGTACTTC. The whole variable domain, remainder taken from reference TRBV11-2 and TRBJ2-7, is EAGVAQSPRYKIIEKRQSVAFWCNPISGHATLYWYQQILGQGPKLLIQFQNNGVVDDSQLPKDRFSAERLKGVDSTLKIQPAKLEDSAVYLCASSRRQKQYFGPGTRLTVT.